Listed below are T cell receptor beta chains from one sample, sequenced in a study of T cell repertoires in cytomegalovirus infection. TCRdb reanalysed the reads using MiXCR and keeps one entry per CDR3 protein. The sample consists of around 300,000 distinct CDR3 sequences, 25% of them appearing once. No antigen has been identified for these receptors. Sequenced material: cultured PBMCs, taken from culture after CMV antigen stimulation. These TCRs come from a human donor in good health (CMV status not recorded). Some clones in this sample may be carry-over from other donors' samples. Both conserved end residues are part of each CDR3. A D gene is named only where the DNA matches it firmly. Clone size, where shown, is once, few, many, or a class for clones that have expanded.

v_gene	d_gene	abundance	j_gene	CDR3nt	CDR3aa
TRBV9	TRBD1	.	TRBJ2-6	TGTGCCAGCAGCGTACCGGGACAGTCCTCTGGGGCCAACGTCCTGACTTTC	CASSVPGQSSGANVLTF
TRBV4-1	.	.	TRBJ2-1	TGCGCCAGCAGCCGCCCCGGGAGTGGCTCCTACAATGAGCAGTTCTTC	CASSRPGSGSYNEQFF
TRBV5-1	.	.	TRBJ2-7	TGCGCCAGCAGCTTGATCAGTGACGAGCAGTACTTC	CASSLISDEQYF
TRBV6-5	.	.	TRBJ1-2	TGTGCCAGCAGTACCAGGGTGGGCCGGCCGGCTAACTATGGCTACACCTTC	CASSTRVGRPANYGYTF
TRBV7-9	.	many	TRBJ1-4	TGTGCCAGCAGCCAGGGCGAATGGGGGCGGATTGAAAAACTGTTTTTT	CASSQGEWGRIEKLFF
TRBV19	.	.	TRBJ2-4	TGTGCCAGTAGTATTCATATCGCTCTAGCCAAAAACATTCAGTACTTC	CASSIHIALAKNIQYF
TRBV6-2/TRBV6-3	TRBD1	.	TRBJ1-2	TGTGCCAGCAGACGGGACAGGGTTGCCTATGGCTACACCTTC	CASRRDRVAYGYTF
TRBV10-2	.	few	TRBJ2-2	TGCGCCAGCAGTGATCACGAGGGATGGGACACCGGGGAGCTGTTTTTT	CASSDHEGWDTGELFF
TRBV7-6	.	few	TRBJ2-7	TGTGCCAGCAGCTTAAGGGGGGAGGAGCAGTACTTC	CASSLRGEEQYF
TRBV6-1	.	many	TRBJ1-1	TGTGCCAGCAGTGAAATCCCGATAGAGCAAGGTGAAGCTTTCTTT	CASSEIPIEQGEAFF
TRBV20-1	.	.	TRBJ2-3	TGCAGTGCTAGTGTCGGGGCCACTAGCACAGATACGCAGTATTTT	CSASVGATSTDTQYF
TRBV6-6	.	many	TRBJ2-7	TGTGCCAGCAGTTACCCGCTTTCCCGTGGTGGAGCCTACGAGCAGTACTTC	CASSYPLSRGGAYEQYF
TRBV11-2	TRBD1	.	TRBJ1-5	TGTGCCAGCAGCTTTGGACAGGGTCAGCCCCAGCATTTT	CASSFGQGQPQHF
TRBV27	TRBD2	.	TRBJ2-3	TGTGCCAGCAGTTCACGACTAGCGGGAGTTAGCACAGATACGCAGTATTTT	CASSSRLAGVSTDTQYF
TRBV28	TRBD1	few	TRBJ1-5	TGTGCCAGCAGTTTAAGGGACAGGGGGTTTCAGCCCCAGCATTTT	CASSLRDRGFQPQHF
TRBV7-2	TRBD2	many	TRBJ2-5	TGTGCCAGCAGCTTAGGACTAGCGGCCTGGGAGACCCAGTACTTC	CASSLGLAAWETQYF
TRBV5-4	TRBD2	many	TRBJ2-3	TGTGCCAGCAGCCCAGCGGGTAGCGGGGTCGTCCGGTCTACGCAGTATTTT	CASSPAGSGVVRSTQYF
TRBV12-5	.	.	TRBJ1-2	TGTGCTAGTGGTTTGGGCCTTGGGCCTTATGGCTACACCTTC	CASGLGLGPYGYTF
TRBV5-1	TRBD2	few	TRBJ2-3	TGCGCCAGCAGCTTCCCGACCGGAGCGGGAGAAGGCCCTAGCACAGATACGCAGTATTTT	CASSFPTGAGEGPSTDTQYF
TRBV5-1	TRBD2	.	TRBJ2-7	TGCGCCAGCAGCTTGTGGGCGGGAGCGGGCTACGAGCAGTACTTC	CASSLWAGAGYEQYF
TRBV12-3/TRBV12-4	.	many	TRBJ2-3	TGTGCCAGCAGTTTTAACGTATGGGGGAGTACGGATACGCAGTATTTT	CASSFNVWGSTDTQYF
TRBV18	TRBD2	.	TRBJ2-7	TGTGCCAGCTCACCACGGGCTAGCGGGAGCTACTACGAGCAGTACTTC	CASSPRASGSYYEQYF
TRBV30	.	.	TRBJ1-1	TGTGCCTGGAGTCCGTCCCCTAGGTCAGAAGCTTTCTTT	CAWSPSPRSEAFF
TRBV20-1	.	.	TRBJ2-5	TGCAGTGCTAGAGTCGCCGGACAGCAAGAGACCCAGTACTTC	CSARVAGQQETQYF
TRBV6-1	.	few	TRBJ2-5	TGTGCCAGCAGTGAGAAGGGGGCGCCGGGGGGACAAGAGACCCAGTACTTC	CASSEKGAPGGQETQYF
TRBV7-6	.	few	TRBJ2-3	TGTGCCAGCAGCCCCGGGGCCTTGAGCACAGATACGCAGTATTTT	CASSPGALSTDTQYF
TRBV6-2/TRBV6-3	TRBD2	.	TRBJ2-1	TGTGCCAGCGACGGAGCGGCTAGCGGGCATATGGATGAGCAGTTCTTC	CASDGAASGHMDEQFF
TRBV19	.	.	TRBJ2-2	TGTGCCAGTAGCACGGGACTGCACACCGGGGAGCTGTTTTTT	CASSTGLHTGELFF
TRBV7-9	TRBD2	many	TRBJ2-5	TGTGCCAGCAGCTTAAGAGGAGGGAGGGGTCTCCAAGAGACCCAGTACTTC	CASSLRGGRGLQETQYF
TRBV24-1	.	.	TRBJ2-2	TGTGCCACCAGTGATTTGAAAACCGGGACAATGAACACCGGGGAGCTGTTTTTT	CATSDLKTGTMNTGELFF
TRBV7-6	TRBD2	few	TRBJ2-1	TGTGCCAGCACCCCGGGTCTAGCGGGAAGGAATGAGCAGTTCTTC	CASTPGLAGRNEQFF
TRBV19	.	.	TRBJ2-1	TGTGCCAGTAGTTCCACCCGACTGGAGAATGAGCAGTTCTTC	CASSSTRLENEQFF
TRBV7-2	TRBD1	many	TRBJ1-1	TGTGCCAGCAGCGCTAGGACAGGGGCCGAAGCTTTCTTT	CASSARTGAEAFF
TRBV12-3/TRBV12-4	.	many	TRBJ1-5	TGTGCCAGCAGTTTGGACAGCCCAGGGGTTCAGCCCCAGCATTTT	CASSLDSPGVQPQHF
TRBV28	TRBD1	.	TRBJ1-5	TGTGCCAGCAGTTTTGTCGGGACAGAAGTTTTT	CASSFVGTEVF
TRBV5-4	.	.	TRBJ2-1	TGTGCCAGCAGCTTGGACGTCGCCAATGAGCAGTTCTTC	CASSLDVANEQFF
TRBV4-1	.	few	TRBJ2-2	TGCGCCAGCAGCCAAGATTTACACTACTACAAGACCGGGGAGCTGTTTTTT	CASSQDLHYYKTGELFF
TRBV6-1	.	.	TRBJ2-5	TGTGCCAGCAGTGAAGGGAAGGACCAAGAGACCCAGTACTTC	CASSEGKDQETQYF
TRBV5-8	.	.	TRBJ2-3	TGTGCCAGCAGCGCCCTCCGGGGAACAGATACGCAGTATTTT	CASSALRGTDTQYF
TRBV18	.	few	TRBJ1-3	TGTGCCAGCTCACCTACACCATTCTCTGGAAACACCATATATTTT	CASSPTPFSGNTIYF
TRBV7-2	TRBD1	.	TRBJ1-5	TGTGCCAGCAGCACCCGACAGGGTTTGAATCAGCCCCAGCATTTT	CASSTRQGLNQPQHF
TRBV10-3	.	few	TRBJ2-2	TGTGCCATCAGCCCCGTTCTCACCGGGGAGCTGTTTTTT	CAISPVLTGELFF
TRBV7-8	.	many	TRBJ1-2	TGTGCCAGCAGCTACTACCCAACGGGGAGGGGGGATGGCTACACCTTC	CASSYYPTGRGDGYTF
TRBV7-2	.	few	TRBJ1-2	TGTGCCAGCGAGAGGGACCAGGCCTATGGCTACACCTTC	CASERDQAYGYTF
TRBV11-3	TRBD2	.	TRBJ2-1	TGTGCCAGCAGCTTAGGCGGGAGGAATGAGCAGTTCTTC	CASSLGGRNEQFF
TRBV11-3	.	few	TRBJ2-1	TGTGCCAGCAGCTCCCAGACCACGTCCTACAATGAGCAGTTCTTC	CASSSQTTSYNEQFF
TRBV7-2	TRBD1	many	TRBJ2-5	TGTGCCAGCAGCCGGGACAGGGGGCGGCAAGAGACCCAGTACTTC	CASSRDRGRQETQYF
TRBV12-3/TRBV12-4	TRBD2	few	TRBJ2-1	TGTGCCAGCAGGTTAGCGGGAGGTACTTCCAATGAGCAGTTCTTC	CASRLAGGTSNEQFF
TRBV28	.	.	TRBJ2-4	TGTGCCAGCAGTACCCCTATGGGCCTGGCCGCCAAAAACATTCAGTACTTC	CASSTPMGLAAKNIQYF
TRBV6-6	.	.	TRBJ2-1	TGTGCCAGCACTTCCCCAGTGGGCGAGCCCTACAATGAGCAGTTCTTC	CASTSPVGEPYNEQFF
TRBV28	.	.	TRBJ2-7	TGTGCCAGCAGTGCTCCGACTGCTAGCTCCTACGAGCAGTACTTC	CASSAPTASSYEQYF